This entry is about one T cell receptor (beta chain). Its specificity is unknown. Method: immunoSEQ multiplex PCR; TCRdb's copy keeps in-frame clones and lacks some. The sample has 150,000 or so clones, 75% to 90% seen once. The record originates from a study of cytomegalovirus exposure and HLA in healthy donors. Across the whole study: According to later analysis, the same platform produced the 110 or so validation and 666 first-cohort repertoires. Whole-study results and caveats: Investigators reported 150 to 200 TCR beta chains as tied to cytomegalovirus.

The V and J ends lost 5 bases and 8 bases respectively, with 15 bases between them. This CDR3 contains 14 residues. Germline V gene sequence: CDR1 SGHVS, CDR2 FNYEAQ. The chain is built from TRBV7-6 and TRBJ1-4; the D is unclear. The sequence was collected from a woman under 30 in good health and CMV-seronegative. The sequenced material came from PBMCs. CDR3 bases: TGTGCCAGCAGCCAAAGCACGGGGAGCGAAAAACTGTTTTTT. Its protein is CASSQSTGSEKLFF.